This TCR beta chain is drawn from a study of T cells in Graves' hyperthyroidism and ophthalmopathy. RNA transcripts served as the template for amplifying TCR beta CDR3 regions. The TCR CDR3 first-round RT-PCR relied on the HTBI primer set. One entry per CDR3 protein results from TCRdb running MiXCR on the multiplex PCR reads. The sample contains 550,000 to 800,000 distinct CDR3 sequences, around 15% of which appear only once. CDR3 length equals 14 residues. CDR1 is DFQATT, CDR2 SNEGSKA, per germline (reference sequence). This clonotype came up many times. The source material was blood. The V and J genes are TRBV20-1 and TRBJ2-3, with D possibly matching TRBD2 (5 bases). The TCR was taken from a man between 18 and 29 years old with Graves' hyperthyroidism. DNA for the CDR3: TGCAGCACACAAGGAGGTTTCGGGACAGATACGCAGTATTTT. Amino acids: CSTQGGFGTDTQYF.